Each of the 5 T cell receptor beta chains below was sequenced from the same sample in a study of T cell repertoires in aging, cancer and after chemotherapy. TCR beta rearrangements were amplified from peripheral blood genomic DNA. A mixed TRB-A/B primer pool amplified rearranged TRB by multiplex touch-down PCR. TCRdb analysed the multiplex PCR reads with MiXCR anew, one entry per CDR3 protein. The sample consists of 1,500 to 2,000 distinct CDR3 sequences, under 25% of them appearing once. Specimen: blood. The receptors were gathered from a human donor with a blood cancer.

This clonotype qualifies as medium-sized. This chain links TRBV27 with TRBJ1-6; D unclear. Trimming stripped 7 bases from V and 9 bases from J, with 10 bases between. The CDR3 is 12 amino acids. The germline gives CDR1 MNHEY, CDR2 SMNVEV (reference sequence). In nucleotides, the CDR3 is TGTGCCAGCACCTCCTGGGGTTCACCCCTCCACTTT. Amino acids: CASTSWGSPLHF.

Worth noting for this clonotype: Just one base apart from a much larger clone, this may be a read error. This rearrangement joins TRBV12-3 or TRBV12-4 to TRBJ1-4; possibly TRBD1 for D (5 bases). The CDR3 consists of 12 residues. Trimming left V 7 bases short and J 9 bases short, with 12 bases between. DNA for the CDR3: TGTGCCAGCACGTCGGGGGATAAAAAACTGTTTTTT. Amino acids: CASTSGDKKLFF.

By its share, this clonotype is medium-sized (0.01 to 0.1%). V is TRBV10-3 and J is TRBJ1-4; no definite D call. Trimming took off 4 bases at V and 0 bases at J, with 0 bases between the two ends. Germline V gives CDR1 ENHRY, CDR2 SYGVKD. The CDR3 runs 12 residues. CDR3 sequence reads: CAISATNEKLFF. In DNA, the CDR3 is TGTGCCATCAGTGCAACTAATGAAAAACTGTTTTTT.

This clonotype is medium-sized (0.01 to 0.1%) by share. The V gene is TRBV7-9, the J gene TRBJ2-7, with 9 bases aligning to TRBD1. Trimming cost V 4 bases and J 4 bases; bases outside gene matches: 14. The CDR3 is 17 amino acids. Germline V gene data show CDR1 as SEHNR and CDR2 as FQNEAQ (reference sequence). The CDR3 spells CASSSTEGTQGAYEQYF. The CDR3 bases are TGTGCCAGCAGCTCCACCGAGGGGACACAGGGGGCATACGAGCAGTACTTC.

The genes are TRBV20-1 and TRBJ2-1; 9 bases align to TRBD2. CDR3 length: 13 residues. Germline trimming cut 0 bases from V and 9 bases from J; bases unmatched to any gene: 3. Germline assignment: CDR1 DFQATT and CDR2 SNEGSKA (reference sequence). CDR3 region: CSAREGGGGEQFF. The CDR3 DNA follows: TGCAGTGCTAGAGAGGGCGGGGGGGGTGAGCAGTTCTTC.